This record looks at one TCR beta chain sequence and its context. There is no known antigen for this receptor. Qualities for individual bases were not recorded, and no much larger clone is one base off. The sample is drawn from a study of OX40 agonist ivuxolimab in advanced cancers. Concerning the study at large: The costimulatory receptor OX40 (CD134) was targeted by ivuxolimab, a fully human IgG2 agonistic monoclonal antibody. Intravenous ivuxolimab was administered to patients every 2 weeks at six dose levels: 0.01, 0.1, 0.3, 1.5, 3 and 10 mg/kg. Of the roughly 50 dose-escalation patients, hepatocellular carcinoma was present in about 20, melanoma in approximately 15, renal cell carcinoma in 9 and head and neck cancer in 9. A male proportion of roughly 85% and a mean age of approximately 60 years, ranging from about 20 to 79, were recorded for the dose-escalation cohort. Prior anti-PD-1, anti-PD-L1 or anti-CTLA-4 therapy was permitted, and checkpoint inhibitors had been received by approximately 39% of dose-escalation patients. Three dose-escalation patients achieved partial responses, one with hepatocellular carcinoma and two with cutaneous melanoma. Peripheral TCRbeta sequencing was intended to test whether TCR sequence diversity was altered and clonal T-cell expansion was caused by ivuxolimab. The paper covers the monotherapy dose-escalation part of the phase I ivuxolimab trial, which included N of about 50 patients. Broad study findings and their caveats: The antigen specificity of the clonally expanded peripheral T cells was not determined. Low levels of normalized T-cell clonal expansion were also seen in some patients who did not respond. Partial responders in the 0.1-3.0 mg/kg groups had among the lowest normalized peripheral clonal expansion, especially among CD8+ T cells. After ivuxolimab, expanded clones were on average more numerous among CD8+ T cells than among CD4+ T cells. At doses of 0.1 to 3.0 mg/kg, clonal expansion of both CD4+ and CD8+ T cells in blood was seen between baseline and week 6.

Trimming removed 10 bases from V and 3 bases from J; the gene matches leave 6 bases unexplained. Via the germline V gene (reference sequence), CDR1 is LNHDA and CDR2 SQIVND. From cysteine to phenylalanine, the CDR3 is 13 amino acids long. Only CDR3 DNA remains: 39 bases, in frame from the first base. Patients with a history of autoimmune disease or receiving systemic immunosuppression were excluded from the trial. In every dose cohort, peripheral blood was drawn for TCR sequencing at baseline, cycle 4 day 1, and cycle 7 day 1. Samples came from an open-label, multicenter, first-in-human phase I dose-escalation trial of ivuxolimab. Adults with locally advanced or metastatic melanoma, renal cell carcinoma, hepatocellular carcinoma or head and neck squamous cell carcinoma were enrolled in the trial. Before TCR sequencing, CD4+ T cells and CD8+ T cells from peripheral blood were sorted into separate populations.

For sequencing of the TCRbeta CDR3 region, genomic DNA was extracted from the sorted cells. The immunoSEQ Assay was used to sequence the TCRbeta CDR3 regions. Entries here come from immuneACCESS through TCRdb and include only in-frame sequences with V and J called. Some clones fail to appear in such tables; in the studies checked, an unresolved V gene covers under half of the shortfall, and the cause of the remainder is unknown. The sample data list more than 70,000 clones, and about 85% of these were observed just once. In total, the top ten clones hold under 0.55% of the sample. The clonotype was recovered from an adult with an advanced solid tumor such as melanoma, head and neck, liver or kidney cancer. Material: CD4+ or CD8+ T cells sorted from blood, obtained in a trial of the OX40 agonist ivuxolimab. This chain joins TRBV19 to TRBJ2-4; TRBD1 matches 7 bases in the middle. The DNA is TGTGCCACCCGGGACAGCCTCAAAAACATTCAGTACTTC. It encodes CATRDSLKNIQYF.